Listed below are T cell receptor beta chains from one sample, sequenced in a study of T cells after yellow fever vaccination. TCRdb re-derived calls from the 5' RACE reads in MiXCR, one entry per CDR3 protein. The sample records about 550,000 distinct CDR3 sequences, about 19% being singletons. The material was PBMCs, obtained 15 days after the yellow fever booster vaccination. These receptor sequences come from a man aged 30-40 years who received the YFV17D yellow fever vaccine. CDR3s leave out the opening cysteine and the closing phenylalanine or tryptophan.

v_call: TRBV20-1; j_call: TRBJ2-5; cdr3_aa: SATGRLAGAEETQY
v_call: TRBV24-1; j_call: TRBJ2-5; cdr3_aa: ATSDFGSAIKKETQY
v_call: TRBV29-1; j_call: TRBJ2-1; cdr3_aa: SVELGNEQF
v_call: TRBV7-8; j_call: TRBJ2-1; cdr3_aa: ASSFRAGEQF
v_call: TRBV9; j_call: TRBJ1-6; cdr3_aa: ASSVREGYNSPLH
v_call: TRBV20-1; j_call: TRBJ1-6; cdr3_aa: SARQEGSYNSPLH
v_call: TRBV5-1; j_call: TRBJ2-1; cdr3_aa: ASSLKGLAGVHEQF
v_call: TRBV6-1; j_call: TRBJ2-7; cdr3_aa: ASRSTLWDTGGEQY
v_call: TRBV7-9; j_call: TRBJ2-1; cdr3_aa: ASSVPSGRADNEQF
v_call: TRBV5-4; j_call: TRBJ2-5; cdr3_aa: ASSEDTGGGETQY
v_call: TRBV18; j_call: TRBJ2-1; cdr3_aa: ASSSTRDNEQF
v_call: TRBV27; j_call: TRBJ2-1; cdr3_aa: ASSPGTSGNNEQF
v_call: TRBV29-1; j_call: TRBJ2-7; cdr3_aa: SVIGREPTYEQY
v_call: TRBV19; j_call: TRBJ2-1; cdr3_aa: ATGDGSFYNEQF
v_call: TRBV7-3; j_call: TRBJ2-1; cdr3_aa: ASSLTSQGAYNEQF
v_call: TRBV4-3; j_call: TRBJ1-4; cdr3_aa: ASSQEPGANNEKLF
v_call: TRBV7-6; j_call: TRBJ2-3; cdr3_aa: ASSQGVGTDTQY
v_call: TRBV5-1; j_call: TRBJ2-7; cdr3_aa: ASSSGTGVDEQY
v_call: TRBV27; j_call: TRBJ2-7; cdr3_aa: ASSLHPTREQY
v_call: TRBV28; j_call: TRBJ2-7; cdr3_aa: ASKLQGGSYEQY
v_call: TRBV28; j_call: TRBJ2-1; cdr3_aa: ASSFKRLAGTSLRDNEQF
v_call: TRBV20-1; j_call: TRBJ2-3; cdr3_aa: SAGRLAADELISDTQY